Each of the 21 T cell receptor beta chains below was sequenced from the same sample in a study of blood T cells in healthy people across ages (dated by TCRdb to between 2014 and 2017). Library preparation was by 5' RACE. Reads for this sample came from an Illumina HiSeq 2500. The second PCR ran for roughly 7 to 12 cycles and used a J-beta primer mix along with a sample-barcoded 5' primer. The raw public reads went through TCRdb reprocessing: fastp at Q25, MiXCR clone calling, in-frame beta chains kept. Every CDR3 protein is listed once, alongside the most common genes and DNA of its rows. The sample records approximately 810,000 distinct CDR3 sequences, under 40% of which are singletons. The ten top clones hold 10% to 15% of the sample. The specimen was blood. The source of these receptors is a man aged 18-30 years in good health.

This clonotype was counted a few times. The gene calls are TRBV25-1 and TRBJ2-2; a weak D match, TRBD1 (5 bases). From germline, CDR1 is MGHDK and CDR2 SYGVNS. Trimming shortened V by 6 bases and J by 12 bases, and 17 bases separated the two germline ends. This CDR3 has 13 amino acids. The CDR3 sequence: CASRPPGRRQLFF. CDR3 nucleotides: TGTGCCAGCAGGCCCCCAGGGCGTAGGCAGCTGTTTTTT. The full variable domain, in which reference TRBV25-1 and TRBJ2-2 provide the parts outside the CDR3, is EADIYQTPRYLVIGTGKKITLECSQTMGHDKMYWYQQDPGMELHLIHYSYGVNSTEKGDLSSESTVSRIRTEHFPLTLESARPSHTSQYLCASRPPGRRQLFFGEGSRLTVL.

V is TRBV4-1 and J is TRBJ2-1; 13 nucleotides match TRBD2. The DNA end is more similar to TRBJ2-7, so the J call may be wrong. The CDR3 is 18 amino acids. Germline V gene data show CDR1 as MGHRA and CDR2 as YSYEKL. The CDR3 bases are TGCGCCAGCAGCCACGGACTAGCGGGGGTCCGCTCCTACAATGAGCAGTACTTC. Translated, it gives CASSHGLAGVRSYNEQYF.

V is TRBV7-2 and J is TRBJ2-2, with 7 bases matching TRBD1. The trim removed 2 bases at V and 1 base at J, leaving 4 bases unmatched. Looked up from germline, CDR1 is SGHTA and CDR2 is FQGNSA. This CDR3 has 16 residues. CDR3 nucleotides: TGTGCCAGCAGCTTATACAGGGGCGGGAACACCGGGGAGCTGTTTTTT. Protein product: CASSLYRGGNTGELFF.

This rearrangement joins TRBV9 to TRBJ2-3, with D maybe TRBD2 (5 bases). This CDR3 comprises 16 residues. The V and J ends lost 0 bases and 5 bases respectively, with 16 bases between them. Germline CDR1 and CDR2: SGDLS and YYNGEE. CDR3: CASSVDKDPRGDTQYF. The CDR3, as DNA: TGTGCCAGCAGCGTAGACAAAGACCCCCGGGGAGATACGCAGTATTTT.

A note on this clonotype: The junction and the germline gene differ at one end; a read error may be behind it. This chain links TRBV4-3 with TRBJ2-1; a possible D gene is TRBD2 (5 bases). The CDR3 contains 17 residues. Germline loops: CDR1 LGHNA, CDR2 YSLEER. DNA for the CDR3: TGCGCCAGCAGCCAAGATACAATCGGGGAACTCTACAGTGAGCAGTTCTTC. Translated: CASSQDTIGELYSEQFF.

This clonotype was found a few times. The CDR3, as DNA: TGTGCCAGCAGCTTTGGGACTAGCGGGGGGGAGGATACGCAGTATTTT. Residues: CASSFGTSGGEDTQYF. The chain links TRBV4-2 to TRBJ2-3, with 16 nucleotides matching TRBD2. Germline CDR1 and CDR2: LGHNA and YNFKEQ. CDR3 size: 16 residues. With 5 bases clipped from V and 6 bases from J, the junction kept 5 bases outside the gene matches.

This clonotype was seen more than once but under ten times. Germline is not matched at one junction end, which may reflect a read error. The CDR3 sequence is CSVEGSERGVVDEQFF. DNA for the CDR3: TGCAGCGTCGAAGGGTCGGAGCGGGGGGTCGTGGATGAGCAGTTCTTC. The J gene is TRBJ2-1, the V gene TRBV29-1; 9 bases fit TRBD2. The CDR3 loop spans 16 amino acids. Germline V gives CDR1 SQVTM, CDR2 ANQGSEA.

The V gene is TRBV3-1, the J gene TRBJ2-7, with a possible D match to TRBD1 (5 bases). In germline, CDR1 is LGHDT, CDR2 YNNKEL (reference sequence). V was trimmed by 0 bases and J by 9 bases, leaving 12 bases between them. The length of the CDR3 is 13 residues. The CDR3 here is CASSQDGRRGQYF. The CDR3 coding sequence is TGTGCCAGCAGCCAAGATGGCAGAAGGGGGCAGTACTTC.

The V call is TRBV28, the J call TRBJ1-1, with 7 bases matching TRBD1. J gave up 5 bases and V 6 bases, and 12 bases lay outside the gene matches. This CDR3 is built from 15 residues. CDR1 is MDHEN and CDR2 is SYDVKM in the germline V gene. In DNA, the CDR3 is TGTGCCAGCAGATCCGCACCTCACAGGGGTACTGAAGCTTTCTTT. This gives the protein CASRSAPHRGTEAFF. Supplemented by reference TRBV28 and TRBJ1-1, the full variable domain reads DVKVTQSSRYLVKRTGEKVFLECVQDMDHENMFWYRQDPGLGLRLIYFSYDVKMKEKGDIPEGYSVSREKKERFSLILESASTNQTSMYLCASRSAPHRGTEAFFGQGTRLTVV.

This sequence joins TRBV12-3 or TRBV12-4 and TRBJ1-1, with 7 bases lining up with TRBD1. V lost 6 bases and J lost 1; bases outside the gene matches: 5. The CDR3 spans 14 residues. Here the CDR3 reads CASRQGSPNTEAFF. In DNA, the CDR3 is TGTGCCAGCAGACAGGGGTCTCCGAACACTGAAGCTTTCTTT.

This clonotype has at least ten counts. The rearrangement links TRBV3-1 to TRBJ2-1, with 7 bases fitting TRBD2. The CDR3 is 16 residues long. V lost 3 bases to trimming and J lost 5 bases; unmatched junction nucleotides: 10. Germline V CDR1 and CDR2: LGHDT, YNNKEL (reference sequence). CDR3 protein: CASSHTTGTTHNEQFF. CDR3 nucleotides: TGTGCCAGCAGCCATACGACCGGGACTACCCACAATGAGCAGTTCTTC.

About this clonotype itself: A read error may explain this, as a much larger clone is one base away. This chain links TRBV7-2 with TRBJ2-4; D uncertain. Germline V gene sequence: CDR1 SGHTA, CDR2 FQGNSA. The length of the CDR3 is 11 residues. The ends were cut back, 1 base at V and 9 bases at J, with 4 bases in the middle. CDR3 region: CASSLVSIQYF. The CDR3 DNA reads TGTGCCAGCAGCTTAGTAAGCATTCAGTACTTC.

Only a few counts were recorded for this clonotype. This chain connects TRBV29-1 to TRBJ1-4; 7 nucleotides agree with TRBD1. J gave up 8 bases and V 4 bases, and 10 bases lay outside the gene matches. The CDR3 is made up of 14 amino acids. Germline CDR1 and CDR2: SQVTM and ANQGSEA. The CDR3 spells CSVVAGGMGEKLFF. In DNA form, the CDR3 reads TGCAGCGTTGTCGCAGGGGGGATGGGGGAAAAACTGTTTTTT.

The count of this clonotype is one. A much more abundant neighbour one base away suggests this may be a read error. This rearrangement joins TRBV29-1 to TRBJ2-5, with D perhaps TRBD1 (6 bases). From germline, CDR1 is SQVTM and CDR2 ANQGSEA. CDR3 length equals 13 residues. The CDR3 DNA reads TGCAGCGTTAAACAGGGAAGAAGAGAGAGCCAGTACTTC. Protein product: CSVKQGRRESQYF.

This clonotype was picked up a small number of times. This may stem from a read error, because a much larger clone lies one nucleotide away. The chain uses TRBV4-3 and TRBJ2-5; TRBD2 matches at 8 bases. With V trimmed by 0 bases and J by 11 bases, 17 bases remained unmatched. The CDR3 has 17 amino acids. CDR1 is LGHNA and CDR2 is YSLEER in the germline V gene. The CDR3 is CASSQDMIGLAYNEQYF. CDR3 sequence (DNA): TGCGCCAGCAGCCAAGATATGATTGGACTAGCCTACAATGAGCAGTACTTC.

This clonotype was counted only a few times. The chain carries TRBV4-3 and TRBJ1-1; weak D call: TRBD1 (5 bases). Germline V gives CDR1 LGHNA, CDR2 YSLEER. This CDR3 comprises 15 residues. V was clipped by 0 bases and J by 6 bases, with 14 bases between them. The CDR3 coding sequence is TGCGCCAGCAGCCAAGAAACCGGGACGGGCGCTGAAGCTTTCTTT. Residues: CASSQETGTGAEAFF.

The gene calls are TRBV28 and TRBJ2-5, with TRBD1 identical over 9 bases. The CDR3 length is 15 residues. V shed 2 bases and J 11 bases; nucleotides not matched to a gene: 12. The germline gives CDR1 MDHEN, CDR2 SYDVKM. The CDR3 bases are TGTGCCAGCAGTTTACCCTCGGACAGGGGAGATGAGCAGTACTTC. Translation: CASSLPSDRGDEQYF.

Many counts were recorded for this clonotype. The chain combines TRBV4-2 with TRBJ2-3; the D is unclear. Germline V gene sequence: CDR1 LGHNA, CDR2 YNFKEQ. Trimming stripped 4 bases from V and 4 bases from J, with 9 bases between. CDR3 length: 13 residues. The DNA for the CDR3 is TGTGCCAGCAGCCCGAACTTGGCAGATACGCAGTATTTT. Translated, it gives CASSPNLADTQYF.

The chain combines TRBV7-2 with TRBJ2-3; 8 nucleotides line up with TRBD2. Germline V gives CDR1 SGHTA, CDR2 FQGNSA. This CDR3 region has 15 residues. V lost 11 bases and J lost 3; bases outside the gene matches: 13. The CDR3 sequence is CACRAKAGETDTQYF. The CDR3 coding sequence is TGTGCCTGCCGTGCCAAAGCGGGGGAAACAGATACGCAGTATTTT. Full variable domain (rest looked up from reference TRBV7-2 and TRBJ2-3): GAGVSQSPSNKVTEKGKDVELRCDPISGHTALYWYRQSLGQGLEFLIYFQGNSAPDKSGLPSDRFSAERTGGSVSTLTIQRTQQEDSAVYLCACRAKAGETDTQYFGPGTRLTVL.

In its sample, this clonotype was seen a few times. The gene calls are TRBV3-1 and TRBJ2-5; 8 bases are a match to TRBD1. CDR3 length: 14 amino acids. In germline, CDR1 is LGHDT, CDR2 YNNKEL (reference sequence). V lost 3 bases to trimming and J lost 5 bases; unmatched junction nucleotides: 5. CDR3 sequence: CASSQDREQETQYF. DNA for the CDR3: TGTGCCAGCAGCCAGGACAGGGAACAGGAGACCCAGTACTTC.

V is TRBV6-1 and J is TRBJ2-3, with D maybe TRBD2 (6 bases). V lost 4 bases and J lost 0, with 14 bases in between. CDR1 is MNHNS and CDR2 is SASEGT in the germline V gene. The CDR3 spans 16 residues. CDR3 nucleotides: TGTGCCAGCAGTGCCCCTGGGGGACTCAGCACAGATACGCAGTATTTT. The encoded protein is CASSAPGGLSTDTQYF.